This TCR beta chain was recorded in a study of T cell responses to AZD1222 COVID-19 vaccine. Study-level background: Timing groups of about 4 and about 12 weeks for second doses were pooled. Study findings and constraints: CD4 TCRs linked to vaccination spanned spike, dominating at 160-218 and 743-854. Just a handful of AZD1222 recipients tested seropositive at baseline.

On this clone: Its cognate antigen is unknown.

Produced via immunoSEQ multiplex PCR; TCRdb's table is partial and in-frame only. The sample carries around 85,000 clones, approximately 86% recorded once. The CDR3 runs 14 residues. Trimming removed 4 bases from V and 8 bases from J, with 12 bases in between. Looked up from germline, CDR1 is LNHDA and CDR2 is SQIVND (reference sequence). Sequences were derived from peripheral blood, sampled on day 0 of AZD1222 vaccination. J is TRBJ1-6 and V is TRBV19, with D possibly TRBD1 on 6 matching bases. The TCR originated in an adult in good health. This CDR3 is CASSKGDGHSPLHF. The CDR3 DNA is TGTGCCAGTAGTAAGGGGGACGGCCATTCACCCCTCCACTTT. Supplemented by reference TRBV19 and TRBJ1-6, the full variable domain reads DGGITQSPKYLFRKEGQNVTLSCEQNLNHDAMYWYRQDPGQGLRLIYYSQIVNDFQKGDIAEGYSVSREKKESFPLTVTSAQKNPTAFYLCASSKGDGHSPLHFGNGTRLTVT.